The 26 T cell receptor beta chains presented below share a single source sample, sequenced in a study of neoadjuvant anti-PD-1 for oral cavity cancer. Sequenced by immunoSEQ multiplex PCR; TCRdb stores in-frame clones only, minus some. The sample records around 11,000 clones, around 52% being singletons. Sample: tumor tissue, taken before nivolumab (anti-PD-1) treatment. Receptors were obtained from a person aged 35-79 years with oral cavity squamous cell carcinoma.

This rearrangement joins TRBV19 to TRBJ1-1; no clear D. V was cut by 6 bases and J by 4 bases, with 21 bases left in between. Germline CDR1 LNHDA, CDR2 SQIVND (reference sequence). The CDR3 is 16 amino acids. CDR3 in amino acids: CASSTGLLGWGTEAFF. CDR3 in DNA: TGTGCCAGTAGCACCGGGCTCCTGGGTTGGGGCACTGAAGCTTTCTTT.

The gene calls are TRBV4-3 and TRBJ2-7; D is unresolved. The V end lost 1 base, the J end lost 0 bases, and 10 bases lay between the germline ends. The CDR3 has 15 amino acids. Germline V CDR1 and CDR2: LGHNA, YSLEER. CDR3 region: CASSQGVSLSYEQYF. CDR3 DNA sequence: TGCGCCAGCAGCCAAGGGGTGTCCCTCTCCTACGAGCAGTACTTC.

CDR3 DNA: TGTGCCAGCAGCGCAAGGACTGACCGCGAGGGCATTCAGTACTTC. This translates into CASSARTDREGIQYF. The J gene is TRBJ2-4, the V gene TRBV7-9; possibly TRBD2 for D (5 bases). Trimming took off 5 bases at V and 9 bases at J, with 20 bases between the two ends. The CDR3 runs to 15 residues. Germline V lookup: CDR1 SEHNR, CDR2 FQNEAQ (reference sequence). Based on the CDR3 plus reference TRBV7-9 and TRBJ2-4, the full variable domain is DTGVSQNPRHKITKRGQNVTFRCDPISEHNRLYWYRQTLGQGPEFLTYFQNEAQLEKSRLLSDRFSAERPKGSFSTLEIQRTEQGDSAMYLCASSARTDREGIQYFGAGTRLSVL.

Written as DNA, the CDR3 is TGCGCCAGCAGATTCGGGACAGGGGGCAGCTACGAGCAGTACTTC. It yields the protein CASRFGTGGSYEQYF. V gene TRBV5-1 combines with J gene TRBJ2-7; 12 positions match TRBD1. Germline V gives CDR1 SGHRS, CDR2 YFSETQ. After removal of 5 bases from V and 3 bases from J, the junction contained 6 bases not matched to a gene. The CDR3 loop spans 15 amino acids.

V gene TRBV5-1 combines with J gene TRBJ2-7, with 9 bases fitting TRBD1. Germline V lookup: CDR1 SGHRS, CDR2 YFSETQ. CDR3 length: 14 residues. The trim removed 3 bases at V and 7 bases at J, leaving 8 bases unmatched. The CDR3 sequence is CASSSTPGTGEQYF. The DNA for the CDR3 is TGCGCCAGCAGCTCGACCCCCGGGACAGGGGAGCAGTACTTC.

This clone showed up just a few times. The rearrangement links TRBV15 to TRBJ2-5, with D possibly being TRBD1 (5 bases). Germline CDR1 is LNHNV and CDR2 is YYDKDF (reference sequence). Trimming cost V 0 bases and J 4 bases, with 12 bases left between them. The CDR3 covers 15 residues. The CDR3: CATSREATVIETQYF. The CDR3 DNA is TGTGCCACCAGCAGAGAGGCGACAGTGATAGAGACCCAGTACTTC.

The chain has TRBV10-1 and TRBJ2-3, with TRBD1 matching over 8 bases. The V segment lost 6 bases and the J segment 0 bases; nucleotides outside the gene matches: 2. The germline V gene encodes CDR1 WNHNN and CDR2 SYGVQD (reference sequence). The CDR3 has 14 residues. Here the CDR3 DNA reads TGCGCCAGCAGCCGGGACAGGAGCACAGATACGCAGTATTTT. Translating gives CASSRDRSTDTQYF.

The chain links TRBV7-6 to TRBJ1-2, with a tentative D call TRBD1 (6 bases). Trimming pared 4 bases from V and 4 bases from J, leaving 22 bases between. The germline V gene encodes CDR1 SGHVS and CDR2 FNYEAQ. This CDR3 comprises 17 residues. The DNA of the CDR3 is TGTGCCAGCAGCTACATAGTCAGGGGCGGATTTCCCTATGGCTACACCTTC. The encoded protein is CASSYIVRGGFPYGYTF.

The V call is TRBV29-1, the J call TRBJ1-1; 8 bases are shared with TRBD1. Germline V CDR1 and CDR2: SQVTM, ANQGSEA. J lost 4 bases, V lost 6 bases, and 7 bases had no gene match. The length of the CDR3 is 13 residues. The CDR3 region has the DNA TGCAGCGTGAAAACAGGGGGTAGCACTGAAGCTTTCTTT. Protein sequence: CSVKTGGSTEAFF.

The count of this clone is one. CDR3 residues: CASSPQGAGQPQHF. The CDR3, as DNA: TGTGCCAGCAGCCCCCAGGGGGCGGGTCAGCCCCAGCATTTT. The chain employs TRBV7-2 and TRBJ1-5; 8 bases are shared with TRBD1. This CDR3 region has 14 residues. V was clipped by 5 bases and J by 6 bases; unmatched bases: 6. Germline V gives CDR1 SGHTA, CDR2 FQGNSA. The variable domain in full, with the rest retrieved from reference TRBV7-2 and TRBJ1-5, is GAGVSQSPSNKVTEKGKDVELRCDPISGHTALYWYRQSLGQGLEFLIYFQGNSAPDKSGLPSDRFSAERTGGSVSTLTIQRTQQEDSAVYLCASSPQGAGQPQHFGDGTRLSIL.

This clone showed up just a few times. The chain carries TRBV9 and TRBJ2-5, with 8 bases lining up with TRBD1. The germline CDR1 and CDR2 sequences are SGDLS and YYNGEE. This CDR3 region has 16 residues. Trimming at V came to 0 bases and at J to 2 bases, leaving 6 bases not matched to a gene. The CDR3 is CASSVEGQAMQETQYF. In nucleotides, the CDR3 is TGTGCCAGCAGCGTAGAGGGACAGGCGATGCAAGAGACCCAGTACTTC. Together with reference TRBV9 and TRBJ2-5, the CDR3 gives the full variable domain: DSGVTQTPKHLITATGQRVTLRCSPRSGDLSVYWYQQSLDQGLQFLIQYYNGEERAKGNILERFSAQQFPDLHSELNLSSLELGDSALYFCASSVEGQAMQETQYFGPGTRLLVL.

The V gene is TRBV7-2, the J gene TRBJ1-5, with D perhaps TRBD1 (6 bases). This CDR3 contains 17 residues. With 5 bases removed from V and 0 bases from J, the gap between germline ends came to 17 bases. The germline V gene has CDR1 SGHTA and CDR2 FQGNSA. CDR3 sequence: CASSRAEGGLSNQPQHF. DNA of the CDR3: TGTGCCAGCAGCCGAGCAGAGGGGGGGCTTAGCAATCAGCCCCAGCATTTT.

The J gene is TRBJ2-2, the V gene TRBV7-8; D is ambiguous. V lost 8 bases and J lost 2, with 3 bases in between. Per the germline V gene, CDR1 is SGHVS and CDR2 is FQNEAQ. The CDR3 runs to 11 residues. CDR3 bases: TGTGCCAGCGGAAACACCGGGGAGCTGTTTTTT. The encoded protein is CASGNTGELFF.

The chain is built from TRBV9 and TRBJ2-6; TRBD2 is a possible D gene (6 bases). Per germline, CDR1 SGDLS and CDR2 YYNGEE. CDR3 length: 20 amino acids. V lost 0 bases and J lost 0, with 19 bases in between. CDR3 DNA sequence: TGTGCCAGCAGCGTAGTAGGAGGGGACCGCCGCCGCTCTGGGGCCAACGTCCTGACTTTC. Protein product: CASSVVGGDRRRSGANVLTF.

The table lists this clone with a few counts. The rearrangement uses TRBV7-7 and TRBJ2-2; TRBD1 might be the D (5 bases). This CDR3 has 14 residues. The V gene's germline CDR1 is SSHAT and CDR2 FNYEAQ (reference sequence). The germline V and J ends were trimmed by 1 base and 7 bases, with 10 bases remaining between them. CDR3 DNA: TGTGCCAGCAGCTTAGTGTCAGGGCTCGGGGAGCTGTTTTTT. Its translation is CASSLVSGLGELFF.

The chain has TRBV4-3 and TRBJ1-3; 8 nucleotides agree with TRBD1. Germline V lookup: CDR1 LGHNA, CDR2 YSLEER. The trim removed 0 bases at V and 3 bases at J, leaving 4 bases unmatched. The CDR3 spans 16 residues. The CDR3 loop is CASSQDPRGLGNTIYF. In DNA form, the CDR3 reads TGCGCCAGCAGCCAAGATCCCAGGGGGCTTGGAAACACCATATATTTT.

The chain recombines TRBV7-2 with TRBJ2-1; 8 bases agree with TRBD2. CDR1 and CDR2 (germline): SGHTA, FQGNSA. Trimming at V came to 5 bases and at J to 0 bases, leaving 6 bases not matched to a gene. This CDR3 spans 16 amino acids. CDR3 residues: CASSPNRGGSYNEQFF. The CDR3 nucleotides are TGTGCCAGCAGCCCAAATCGGGGGGGCTCCTACAATGAGCAGTTCTTC.

The chain joins TRBV11-3 to TRBJ2-2, with TRBD1 matching over 9 bases. The germline V gene has CDR1 SGHNT and CDR2 YENEEA. The ends lost 1 base at V and 4 bases at J; junction bases unmatched: 7. This CDR3 has 17 residues. The CDR3 loop is CASSLVGGQGITGELFF. DNA of the CDR3: TGTGCCAGCAGCTTAGTCGGTGGACAGGGGATCACCGGGGAGCTGTTTTTT.

The chain employs TRBV19 and TRBJ1-3; D remains unclear. CDR1 and CDR2 from the germline V gene are LNHDA and SQIVND (reference sequence). The CDR3 is 12 residues long. V gave up 9 bases and J gave up 0 bases, with 6 bases separating them. The chain's CDR3 is CASRTSGNTIYF. In DNA form, the CDR3 reads TGTGCCAGCCGTACCTCTGGAAACACCATATATTTT.

The chain has TRBV6-1 and TRBJ1-2, with 9 positions matching TRBD1. The trim removed 3 bases at V and 4 bases at J, leaving 3 bases unmatched. The CDR3 runs 14 residues. Per germline, CDR1 MNHNS and CDR2 SASEGT. Here the CDR3 DNA reads TGTGCCAGCAGTGATGCGACAGGGGGCTATGGCTACACCTTC. Amino acids: CASSDATGGYGYTF.

The CDR3 coding sequence is TGTGCCAGCAGTCACAACAGGGGGCAGGGTACTGAAGCTTTCTTT. Protein sequence: CASSHNRGQGTEAFF. J is TRBJ1-1 and V is TRBV27; 9 positions match TRBD1. This CDR3 has 15 residues. Per germline, CDR1 MNHEY and CDR2 SMNVEV (reference sequence). J gave up 5 bases and V 5 bases, and 9 bases lay outside the gene matches.

This chain links TRBV6-1 with TRBJ2-6, with a tentative D call TRBD1 (6 bases). V was cut by 1 base and J by 0 bases, with 13 bases left in between. This CDR3 region has 18 residues. Germline V gene lookup returns CDR1 MNHNS and CDR2 SASEGT. The CDR3: CASSEGRQVNSGANVLTF. In DNA, the CDR3 is TGTGCCAGCAGTGAAGGGAGACAGGTGAACTCTGGGGCCAACGTCCTGACTTTC.

By sample fraction, this clone is medium-sized. The V call is TRBV23-1, the J call TRBJ2-7; D call uncertain. TRBV23-1 has ORF status, its function being uncertain. CDR3 length equals 14 residues. The germline V and J ends were trimmed by 2 bases and 4 bases, with 12 bases remaining between them. The CDR3 bases are TGCGCCAGCAGTCAAACTTTCGATGAATACGAGCAGTACTTC. Encoded protein: CASSQTFDEYEQYF.

CDR3 coding DNA: TGTGCCAGCACCCCGGGGGATCTCTATGGCTACACCTTC. Translated, it gives CASTPGDLYGYTF. This chain links TRBV7-9 with TRBJ1-2, with D possibly TRBD1 on 5 matching bases. V gave up 7 bases and J gave up 4 bases, with 13 bases separating them. CDR3 length equals 13 residues. CDR1 is SEHNR, CDR2 FQNEAQ, per germline (reference sequence).

The rearrangement uses TRBV28 and TRBJ1-4; 8 bases match TRBD1. CDR3 length: 15 amino acids. Germline loops: CDR1 MDHEN, CDR2 SYDVKM. Trimming cost V 4 bases and J 7 bases; bases outside gene matches: 8. The CDR3 DNA reads TGTGCCAGCAGTTCGGGACAGGCCGAGAGTGAAAAACTGTTTTTT. Translation gives CASSSGQAESEKLFF.

The chain joins TRBV11-2 to TRBJ1-1, with D unclear. V shed 2 bases and J shed 0 bases, with 4 bases lying between them. Looked up from germline, CDR1 is SGHAT and CDR2 is FQNNGV. This CDR3 has 13 amino acids. CDR3 DNA: TGTGCCAGCAGCTTATATATGAACACTGAAGCTTTCTTT. Its translation is CASSLYMNTEAFF. The whole variable domain, remainder taken from reference TRBV11-2 and TRBJ1-1, is EAGVAQSPRYKIIEKRQSVAFWCNPISGHATLYWYQQILGQGPKLLIQFQNNGVVDDSQLPKDRFSAERLKGVDSTLKIQPAKLEDSAVYLCASSLYMNTEAFFGQGTRLTVV.